The sequence of this T cell receptor (beta chain) was determined in a study of T cell responses to AZD1222 COVID-19 vaccine. Whole-study context: Pooled in the analysis were second doses at about 4 or about 12 weeks.

Turning to this clone: Its antigen is still unknown.

Study results and caveats: Within unmutated variant regions lay the reported targets of nearly half of spike-specific TCRs.

TCRdb keeps only in-frame clones here, not all; method: immunoSEQ multiplex PCR. The sample has 120,000 or so clones, under 95% seen once; the top ten hold about 8.3%. The source was peripheral blood, collected on day 0 of AZD1222 vaccination. The TCR sequence derives from an adult in good health.

In DNA, the CDR3 is TGTGCCACCCGGGATTACTATGGCTACACCTTC. This translates into CATRDYYGYTF. V usage is TRBV19 and J usage is TRBJ1-2, with no clear D. The CDR3 has 11 amino acids. Trimming shortened V by 10 bases and J by 3 bases, and 9 bases separated the two germline ends. CDR1 and CDR2 (germline): LNHDA, SQIVND (reference sequence).